The source of this T cell receptor beta chain is a study of T cell repertoires in cytomegalovirus infection. With respect to this clonotype: Its cognate antigen is unknown.

The CDR3 has 17 amino acids. Germline CDR1 is MNHEY and CDR2 is SVGAGI. With 6 bases removed from V and 3 bases from J, the gap between germline ends came to 23 bases. MiXCR was run by TCRdb on the reads, yielding one entry per CDR3 protein. The sample shows some 200,000 distinct CDR3 sequences, roughly two fifths of them seen only once. The receptor's source is a human donor in good health (CMV status not recorded). Some clones in this sample may be carry-over from other donors' samples. The chain links TRBV6-5 to TRBJ1-2; a weak D match, TRBD1 (5 bases). The sample here was CD8+ T cells from cultured PBMCs, taken from culture after CMV antigen stimulation. The CDR3 spells CASRRGVPVPPDYGYTF. The CDR3 nucleotides are TGTGCCAGCAGGCGGGGCGTCCCGGTCCCCCCAGACTATGGCTACACCTTC.